The 21 T cell receptor beta chains below come from one sample, sequenced in a study of blood T cell repertoires in COVID-19. TCRdb keeps only in-frame clones here, not all; method: immunoSEQ multiplex PCR. The data contain 100,000 to 120,000 clones, approximately 68% of them singletons. Sequencing input: peripheral blood. All receptors derive from a woman aged 60-75 years with acute or convalescent COVID-19.

The rearrangement uses TRBV19 and TRBJ1-3; D is perhaps TRBD1 (5 bases). The CDR3 has 15 residues. V was shortened by 7 bases and J by 0 bases, with 13 bases between the two germline ends. Germline V CDR1 and CDR2: LNHDA, SQIVND (reference sequence). CDR3 sequence (DNA): TGTGCCAGTACTCACAGGTCACCCTCTGGAAACACCATATATTTT. As protein: CASTHRSPSGNTIYF.

V gene TRBV5-1 combines with J gene TRBJ1-4; D perhaps matches TRBD1 (6 bases). The CDR3 is 15 amino acids. Germline assignment: CDR1 SGHRS and CDR2 YFSETQ. The V gene lost 4 bases and the J gene lost 10 bases, with 20 bases spanning the gap. CDR3 coding DNA: TGCGCCAGCAGCGATATTACACAGGGAGCCCGAAAACTGTTTTTT. Its translation: CASSDITQGARKLFF.

This clone is a singleton in its sample. This sequence joins TRBV11-2 and TRBJ1-4; unclear D gene. The CDR3 runs to 12 residues. The germline V gene encodes CDR1 SGHAT and CDR2 FQNNGV. Trimming removed 5 bases at V and 7 bases at J, with 8 bases between. CDR3 coding DNA: TGTGCCAGCAGCCGCAGTGGTGAAAAACTGTTTTTT. Amino acid sequence: CASSRSGEKLFF.

This sequence joins TRBV7-3 and TRBJ2-1; D gene uncertain. CDR3 size: 13 residues. Germline CDR1 reads SGHTA; CDR2 reads FQGTGA. V was trimmed by 6 bases and J by 6 bases, leaving 12 bases between them. CDR3 DNA sequence: TGTGCCAGCAGTCACGCCAGTGGCAATGAGCAGTTCTTC. Encoded protein: CASSHASGNEQFF.

The chain has TRBV7-2 and TRBJ1-1; possibly TRBD1 for D (5 bases). Germline CDR1 reads SGHTA; CDR2 reads FQGNSA. The CDR3 is 15 amino acids. The V and J ends lost 5 bases and 0 bases respectively, with 13 bases between them. CDR3 protein: CASSVRQILNTEAFF. Here the CDR3 DNA reads TGTGCCAGCAGCGTAAGACAGATCCTGAACACTGAAGCTTTCTTT.

The chain links TRBV5-1 to TRBJ1-1, with D perhaps matching TRBD1 (6 bases). Trimming left V 0 bases short and J 8 bases short, with 17 bases between. The CDR3 length is 15 residues. Germline CDR1 and CDR2: SGHRS and YFSETQ. CDR3 sequence: CASSLAGAGESEAFF. The DNA for the CDR3 is TGCGCCAGCAGCTTGGCAGGGGCCGGCGAATCGGAAGCTTTCTTT.

CDR3: CASSQDWDSRIEQYF. The CDR3 nucleotides read TGCGCCAGCAGCCAAGACTGGGACTCACGTATCGAGCAGTACTTC. The chain employs TRBV4-3 and TRBJ2-7, with TRBD2 as a possible D gene (6 bases). Deletions cut 0 bases from V and 6 bases from J, with 15 bases between. The CDR3 contains 15 residues. Per the germline V gene, CDR1 is LGHNA and CDR2 is YSLEER.

The J gene is TRBJ2-1, the V gene TRBV7-9, with a weak D call TRBD2 (6 bases). Trimming took 5 bases from V and 0 from J, leaving 11 bases between them. The CDR3 is 15 residues long. Germline values: CDR1 SEHNR, CDR2 FQNEAQ (reference sequence). CDR3: CASSPRGSSYNEQFF. In DNA, the CDR3 is TGTGCCAGCAGCCCCCGGGGGAGCTCCTACAATGAGCAGTTCTTC.

The chain combines TRBV24-1 with TRBJ1-2; the D gene is possibly TRBD1 (6 bases). Trimming pared 4 bases from V and 8 bases from J, leaving 28 bases between. The CDR3 has 18 amino acids. The germline CDR1 and CDR2 sequences are KGHDR and SFDVKD. CDR3 residues: CATSEAGARDGPPGGYTF. CDR3 bases: TGTGCCACCAGTGAAGCGGGGGCTAGAGACGGACCTCCCGGAGGCTACACCTTC.

The chain couples TRBV19 to TRBJ1-2; D ambiguous. The V gene's germline CDR1 is LNHDA and CDR2 SQIVND (reference sequence). This CDR3 contains 12 residues. V was pared by 8 bases and J by 2 bases, with 9 bases between. The DNA of the CDR3 is TGTGCCAGTTCATCCCGGAACTATGGCTACACCTTC. Its protein product is CASSSRNYGYTF.

This rearrangement joins TRBV27 to TRBJ2-5; possibly TRBD2 for D (5 bases). V was trimmed by 3 bases and J by 0 bases, leaving 11 bases between them. Germline CDR1 is MNHEY and CDR2 is SMNVEV (reference sequence). CDR3 size: 15 residues. For the CDR3, the DNA is TGTGCCAGCAGTTTCGAGGGCAGAGACCAAGAGACCCAGTACTTC. Amino acid sequence: CASSFEGRDQETQYF.

In its sample, this clone was seen a few times. V gene TRBV27 combines with J gene TRBJ1-5; D is perhaps TRBD1 (6 bases). The CDR3 covers 13 residues. Trimming cost V 6 bases and J 9 bases, with 15 bases left between them. The V gene's germline CDR1 is MNHEY and CDR2 SMNVEV (reference sequence). The DNA of the CDR3 is TGTGCCAGCAGAGGGACAAGGGGTCTGCCCCAGCATTTT. Its protein is CASRGTRGLPQHF.

The chain combines TRBV19 with TRBJ2-1; TRBD1 aligns across 8 bases. Germline V gene sequence: CDR1 LNHDA, CDR2 SQIVND (reference sequence). J gave up 9 bases and V 3 bases, and 10 bases lay outside the gene matches. The CDR3 length is 15 residues. CDR3 coding DNA: TGTGCCAGTAGTATTAGGGCAGGGGGCTCATCTGAGCAGTTCTTC. Translating it yields CASSIRAGGSSEQFF.

The J gene is TRBJ2-1, the V gene TRBV5-1, with D tentatively TRBD2 (7 bases). Germline values: CDR1 SGHRS, CDR2 YFSETQ. The CDR3 has 15 residues. With 4 bases removed from V and 2 bases from J, the gap between germline ends came to 13 bases. The CDR3 sequence: CASSRGAGTYNEQFF. In nucleotides, the CDR3 is TGCGCCAGCAGCCGGGGGGCGGGAACCTACAATGAGCAGTTCTTC.

The CDR3 DNA sequence: TGTGCCAGCAGCTTACAGCCAGTCACAGGATCAATAAGGAATCAGCCCCAGCATTTT. Protein: CASSLQPVTGSIRNQPQHF. The chain links TRBV7-8 to TRBJ1-5; possible D gene TRBD1, 5 bases. Trimming shortened V by 2 bases and J by 4 bases, and 24 bases separated the two germline ends. There are 19 residues in the CDR3. Germline loops: CDR1 SGHVS, CDR2 FQNEAQ.

The V gene is TRBV15, the J gene TRBJ1-5; a possible D gene is TRBD1 (5 bases). The CDR3 sequence is 14 residues long. V was shortened by 1 base and J by 6 bases, with 10 bases between the two germline ends. Looked up from germline, CDR1 is LNHNV and CDR2 is YYDKDF (reference sequence). CDR3 DNA sequence: TGTGCCACCAGCAGAGGGGGCGTCGGTCAGCCCCAGCATTTT. As protein: CATSRGGVGQPQHF.

The CDR3 DNA follows: TGCGCCAGCAGTTACAGACAGTTGAACACTGAAGCTTTCTTT. Protein product: CASSYRQLNTEAFF. The chain carries TRBV10-2 and TRBJ1-1; a weak D match, TRBD1 (5 bases). The germline gives CDR1 WSHSY, CDR2 SAAADI. There are 14 residues in the CDR3. The V gene lost 5 bases and the J gene lost 0 bases, with 10 bases spanning the gap.

This chain joins TRBV11-1 and TRBJ1-2, with a tentative D call TRBD1 (6 bases). Germline V gene lookup returns CDR1 SGHAT and CDR2 FQDESV (reference sequence). V shed 5 bases and J shed 3 bases, with 13 bases lying between them. The CDR3 is made up of 14 amino acids. The CDR3 DNA reads TGTGCCAGCAGCCCGTCTCCAGGGGACTATGGCTACACCTTC. Translating it yields CASSPSPGDYGYTF.

This chain uses TRBV7-6 with TRBJ1-4; D uncertain. The germline gives CDR1 SGHVS, CDR2 FNYEAQ. Between the trimmed V and J ends, which lost 6 bases and 8 bases, there was a span of 7 bases. CDR3 length equals 11 residues. CDR3: CASSYSEKLFF. The CDR3 coding sequence is TGTGCCAGCAGTTATTCCGAAAAACTGTTTTTT.

A few counts support this clone. This chain uses TRBV5-1 with TRBJ2-5, with a possible D match to TRBD2 (5 bases). The V and J ends lost 0 bases and 2 bases respectively, with 8 bases between them. The length of the CDR3 is 14 residues. The germline gives CDR1 SGHRS, CDR2 YFSETQ. The CDR3 spells CASSLETKQETQYF. The CDR3 DNA sequence: TGCGCCAGCAGCTTGGAGACTAAACAAGAGACCCAGTACTTC.

V gene TRBV12-3 or TRBV12-4 combines with J gene TRBJ2-7, with D possibly TRBD1 on 5 matching bases. Trimming took 6 bases from V and 4 from J, leaving 10 bases between them. The CDR3 contains 12 residues. The CDR3 region has the DNA TGTGCCAGCAGACGCGACAGATACGAGCAGTACTTC. Translated: CASRRDRYEQYF.